Following are 8 T cell receptor beta chains from one sample sequenced in a study of beta chain features in type 1 diabetes. Study results and limitations: The study found moderately but significantly shorter TCRB CDR3s in all four CD4+ subsets of Type 1 diabetes patients.

Their antigens remain unidentified. All of the isolated RNA was reverse transcribed, so expressed TCRB transcripts were sequenced. The assay was immunoSEQ multiplex PCR, and TCRdb's table has in-frame clones only and misses some. The sample shows some 640,000 clones, about an eighth of them seen only once. The sample was naive CD4+ T cells from blood. These receptors were taken from a man younger than 35 with type 1 diabetes.

The chain combines TRBV5-1 with TRBJ2-7, with 8 positions matching TRBD2. Germline-derived CDR1 and CDR2 are SGHRS and YFSETQ. Losses at the gene ends were 1 base for V and 5 bases for J; bases not matched to a gene: 8. CDR3 size: 15 residues. CDR3 loop: CASSLSGSGSNEQYF. The CDR3 nucleotides read TGCGCCAGCAGCTTGAGCGGGAGTGGATCTAACGAGCAGTACTTC. Supplemented by reference TRBV5-1 and TRBJ2-7, the full variable domain reads KAGVTQTPRYLIKTRGQQVTLSCSPISGHRSVSWYQQTPGQGLQFLFEYFSETQRNKGNFPGRFSGRQFSNSRSEMNVSTLELGDSALYLCASSLSGSGSNEQYFGPGTRLTVT.

V is TRBV5-1 and J is TRBJ2-7, with TRBD1 identical over 9 bases. The CDR3 contains 17 residues. The J segment lost 5 bases and the V segment lost 3 bases, leaving 15 bases of the junction unmatched. Germline V gene lookup returns CDR1 SGHRS and CDR2 YFSETQ. CDR3 bases: TGCGCCAGCAGCTCGTCAAGGCAATTACAGGGGGCCCACGAGCAGTACTTC. It translates to CASSSSRQLQGAHEQYF. The full variable domain, with the rest looked up from reference TRBV5-1 and TRBJ2-7, is KAGVTQTPRYLIKTRGQQVTLSCSPISGHRSVSWYQQTPGQGLQFLFEYFSETQRNKGNFPGRFSGRQFSNSRSEMNVSTLELGDSALYLCASSSSRQLQGAHEQYFGPGTRLTVT.

This clone was observed a handful of times. The chain uses TRBV5-4 and TRBJ2-1; 9 nucleotides agree with TRBD2. Per the germline V gene, CDR1 is SGHNT and CDR2 is YYREEE (reference sequence). The CDR3 length is 12 residues. The J segment lost 13 bases and the V segment lost 4 bases, leaving 6 bases of the junction unmatched. The CDR3 DNA sequence: TGTGCCAGCAGCATCCTAGCGGGGAGACAGTTCTTC. Translation: CASSILAGRQFF.

V and J are TRBV27 and TRBJ2-1; 9 nucleotides align to TRBD2. Germline V gives CDR1 MNHEY, CDR2 SMNVEV (reference sequence). The V gene end was trimmed by 5 bases and the J gene end by 13 bases; junction bases not matched to a gene: 9. The CDR3 is 13 amino acids. CDR3 sequence reads: CASSPQAGGLQFF. DNA of the CDR3: TGTGCCAGCAGTCCCCAAGCGGGGGGTTTACAGTTCTTC.

This clone appeared a few times. The junction differs from germline at one of its ends, possibly a read error. V gene TRBV7-2 combines with J gene TRBJ2-4, with D perhaps being TRBD1 or TRBD2 (6 bases each). Germline CDR1 is SGHTA and CDR2 is FQGNSA. This CDR3 has 13 amino acids. CDR3 residues: CASSLERGVDPAF. The CDR3 DNA reads TGTGCCAGCAGCTTAGAAAGGGGGGTCGACCCGGCCTTC.

The chain carries TRBV11-2 and TRBJ2-1; D remains unclear. V lost 0 bases, J lost 0 bases, and 12 bases lay in between. This CDR3 contains 17 residues. CDR1 and CDR2 from the germline V gene are SGHAT and FQNNGV. The CDR3 loop is CASSLDMGRSSYNEQFF. The CDR3 DNA reads TGTGCCAGCAGCTTAGATATGGGAAGGAGCTCCTACAATGAGCAGTTCTTC.

This clone was observed a handful of times. This chain uses TRBV2 with TRBJ2-1; D uncertain. The germline V gene encodes CDR1 SNHLY and CDR2 FYNNEI. The CDR3 is 14 residues long. Deletions cut 4 bases from V and 9 bases from J, with 16 bases between. CDR3 sequence (DNA): TGTGCCAGCAGTGGCCGTGGGTTGGGCACTGAGCAGTTCTTC. This encodes CASSGRGLGTEQFF.

The chain links TRBV4-2 to TRBJ1-3; D uncertain. Trimming stripped 7 bases from V and 0 bases from J, with 10 bases between. Germline CDR1 LGHNA, CDR2 YNFKEQ. The CDR3 runs 14 residues. The CDR3 loop reads CASKDVRSGNTIYF. In DNA form, the CDR3 reads TGTGCCAGCAAGGACGTTCGCTCTGGAAACACCATATATTTT.